Reported below is one T cell receptor (beta chain). The sample originates from a study of blood T cell repertoires in COVID-19. Background on the study: Nucleic acid was either cDNA or gDNA, and it came from T cells, B-cell-depleted T cells, or PBMCs.

Trimming pared 3 bases from V and 4 bases from J, leaving 12 bases between. CDR3 length equals 14 residues. Germline V CDR1 and CDR2: KGHSH, LQKENI. Data came from immunoSEQ multiplex PCR; TCRdb stores just in-frame clones and leaves some out. The table lists about 94,000 clones, about 80% of them singletons. Sample: peripheral blood. The chain recombines TRBV18 with TRBJ1-1; D not resolved. This TCR was recovered from a man aged 55 to 69 with acute or convalescent COVID-19. Here the CDR3 DNA reads TGTGCCAGCTCACCCGTGCAGCAGGCCACTGAAGCTTTCTTT. Residues: CASSPVQQATEAFF.